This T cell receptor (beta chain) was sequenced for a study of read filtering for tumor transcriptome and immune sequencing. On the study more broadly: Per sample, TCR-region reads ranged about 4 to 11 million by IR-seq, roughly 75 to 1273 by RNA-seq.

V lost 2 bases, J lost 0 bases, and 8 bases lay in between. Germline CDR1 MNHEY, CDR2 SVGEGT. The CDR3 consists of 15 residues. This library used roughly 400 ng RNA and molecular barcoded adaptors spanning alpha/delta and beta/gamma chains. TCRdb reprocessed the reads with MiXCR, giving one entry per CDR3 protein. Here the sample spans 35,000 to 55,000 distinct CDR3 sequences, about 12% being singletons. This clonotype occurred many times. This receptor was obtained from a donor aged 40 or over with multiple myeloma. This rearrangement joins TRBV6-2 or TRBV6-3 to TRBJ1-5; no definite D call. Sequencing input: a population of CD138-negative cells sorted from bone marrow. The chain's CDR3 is CASSYRLDSNQPQHF. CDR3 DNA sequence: TGTGCCAGCAGTTACAGACTGGATAGCAATCAGCCCCAGCATTTT.